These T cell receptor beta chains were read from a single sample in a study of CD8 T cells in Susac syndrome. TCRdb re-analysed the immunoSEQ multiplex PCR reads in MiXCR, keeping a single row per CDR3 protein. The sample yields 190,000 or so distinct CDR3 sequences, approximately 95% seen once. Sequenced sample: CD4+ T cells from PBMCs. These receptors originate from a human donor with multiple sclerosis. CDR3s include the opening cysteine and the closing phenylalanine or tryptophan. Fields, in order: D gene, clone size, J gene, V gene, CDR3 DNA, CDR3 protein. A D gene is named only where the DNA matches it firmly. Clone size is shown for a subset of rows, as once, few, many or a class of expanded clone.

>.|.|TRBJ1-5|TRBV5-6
TGTGCCAGCAGCTTGCGGGGGGACCCTAGCAATCAGCCCCAGCATTTT
CASSLRGDPSNQPQHF
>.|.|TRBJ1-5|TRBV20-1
TGCAGTGCCAGACCTTTGGGGTCTAGCAATCAGCCCCAGCATTTT
CSARPLGSSNQPQHF
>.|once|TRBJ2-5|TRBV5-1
TGCGCCAGCAGCCCGACCATGATTAGGGAGACCCAGTACTTC
CASSPTMIRETQYF
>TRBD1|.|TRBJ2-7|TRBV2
TGTGCCAGCAGACAACCGGGACAGGGGACCTACGAGCAGTACTTC
CASRQPGQGTYEQYF
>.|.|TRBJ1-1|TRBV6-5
TGTGCCAGCAGTTACGATCTGAACACTGAAGCTTTCTTT
CASSYDLNTEAFF
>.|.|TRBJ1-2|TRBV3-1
TGTGCCAGCAGCCAAGCTGCCCAGTTATTGAGTGGCTACACCTTC
CASSQAAQLLSGYTF
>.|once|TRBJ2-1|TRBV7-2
TGTGCCAGCAGCTTATCAAGTTGGGGTAATGAGCAGTTCTTC
CASSLSSWGNEQFF
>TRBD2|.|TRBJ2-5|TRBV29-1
TGCAGCGTTGGGACTAGCGCAAAAGAGACCCAGTACTTC
CSVGTSAKETQYF
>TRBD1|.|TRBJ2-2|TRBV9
TGTGCCAGCAGCGTATGGGGGACAGAAAACACCGGGGAGCTGTTTTTT
CASSVWGTENTGELFF
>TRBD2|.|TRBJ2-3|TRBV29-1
TGCAGCGCCCGGACTAGCGGCAACACAGATACGCAGTATTTT
CSARTSGNTDTQYF
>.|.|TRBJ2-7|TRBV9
TGTGCCAGCAGCGCGTCGGGCTACGAGCAGTACTTC
CASSASGYEQYF
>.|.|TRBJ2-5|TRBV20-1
TGCAGTGCTTTGTCTTGGGAGACCCAGTACTTC
CSALSWETQYF
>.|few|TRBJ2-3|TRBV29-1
TGCAGCGTTGAAGTACTGGGCACAGATACGCAGTATTTT
CSVEVLGTDTQYF
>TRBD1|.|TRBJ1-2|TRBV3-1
TGTGCCAGCAGCCAAGGGACAGGGTACTATGGCTACACCTTC
CASSQGTGYYGYTF
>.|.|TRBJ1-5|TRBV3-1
TGTGCCAGCAGTCTCCAGTCTAGCAATCAGCCCCAGCATTTT
CASSLQSSNQPQHF
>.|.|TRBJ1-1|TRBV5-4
TGTGCCAGCAGCCCCACCGGGGTTTCGAACACTGAAGCTTTCTTT
CASSPTGVSNTEAFF
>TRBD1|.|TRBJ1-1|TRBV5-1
TGCGCCAGCAGCTCGCAGGGGGCGCGGAACACTGAAGCTTTCTTT
CASSSQGARNTEAFF
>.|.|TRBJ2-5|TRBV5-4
TGTGCCAGCAGCTTGGAGATTAGCCGAGTAGAGACCCAGTACTTC
CASSLEISRVETQYF
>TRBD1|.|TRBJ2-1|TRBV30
TGTGCCTGGTCTAGGGGGACAGGACTCTACAATGAGCAGTTCTTC
CAWSRGTGLYNEQFF
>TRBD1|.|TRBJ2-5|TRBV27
TGTGCCAGCAGTAACAGTTTAAGGAACAGGGGGCAGAAGACCCAGTACTTC
CASSNSLRNRGQKTQYF
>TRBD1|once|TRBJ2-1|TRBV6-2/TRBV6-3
TGTGCCAGCAGTCGGACGACAGGGAATTACAATGAGCAGTTCTTC
CASSRTTGNYNEQFF
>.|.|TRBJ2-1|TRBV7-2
TGTGCCAGCAGTAGTAGGGGTTCCCCCTACAATGAGCAGTTCTTC
CASSSRGSPYNEQFF
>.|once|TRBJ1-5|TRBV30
TGTGCCTGGAGTGTAGCAGGGAACAATCAGCCCCAGCATTTT
CAWSVAGNNQPQHF
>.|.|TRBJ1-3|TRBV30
TGTGCCTGGACGTTAGGGTCTGGAAACACCATATATTTT
CAWTLGSGNTIYF
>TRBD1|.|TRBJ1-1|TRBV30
TGTGCCTGGAGTGTAGGGACAGGGTTCGTCGCTGAAGCTTTCTTT
CAWSVGTGFVAEAFF
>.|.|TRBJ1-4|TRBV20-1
TGCAGTGCTAGAGAACCGGGCCCAGGGGCAACTAATGAAAAACTGTTTTTT
CSAREPGPGATNEKLFF
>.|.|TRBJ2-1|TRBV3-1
TGTGCCAGCAGCCACCCCCCGAGCTCCTACAATGAGCAGTTCTTC
CASSHPPSSYNEQFF
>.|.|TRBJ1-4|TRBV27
TGTGCCAGCAGTTTATGGGGGGCCACTAATGAAAAACTGTTTTTT
CASSLWGATNEKLFF
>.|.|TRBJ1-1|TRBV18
TGTGCCAGCCTTAGGGCGAACACTGAAGCTTTCTTT
CASLRANTEAFF
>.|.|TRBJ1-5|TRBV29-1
TGCAGCGCCAGTACAGGACCCAATCAGCCCCAGCATTTT
CSASTGPNQPQHF
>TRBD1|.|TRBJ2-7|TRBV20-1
TGCAGTGCTTATCCGGGACAGGGCACCTACGAGCAGTACTTC
CSAYPGQGTYEQYF
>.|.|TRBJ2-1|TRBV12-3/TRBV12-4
TGTGCCAGCAGAAGGGGGGGCCCGGGCAATGAGCAGTTCTTC
CASRRGGPGNEQFF
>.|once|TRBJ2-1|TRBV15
TGTGCCACCAGCAGAGACAGGGGCTCCTACAATGAGCAGTTCTTC
CATSRDRGSYNEQFF
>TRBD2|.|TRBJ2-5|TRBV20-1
TGCAGTGCCGAGGCGGGGGGCCGCCAAGAGACCCAGTACTTC
CSAEAGGRQETQYF
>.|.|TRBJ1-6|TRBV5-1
TGCGCCAGCAGCTTGGACCGACAGAGGAATTCACCCCTCCACTTT
CASSLDRQRNSPLHF
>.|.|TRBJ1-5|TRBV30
TGTGCCTGGAGTCTGGACAGCAATCAGCCCCAGCATTTT
CAWSLDSNQPQHF
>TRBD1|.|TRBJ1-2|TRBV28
TGTGCCAGCAGATACGGGACAGCCTATGGCTACACCTTC
CASRYGTAYGYTF
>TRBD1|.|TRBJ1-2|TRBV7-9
TGTGCCAGCAGCCCCGGACAGGCTTTCTATGGCTACACCTTC
CASSPGQAFYGYTF
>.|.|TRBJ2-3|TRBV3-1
TGTGCCTCCGGAGTCCCTAGCACAGATACGCAGTATTTT
CASGVPSTDTQYF